This T cell receptor (beta chain) was retrieved from a study of T cells after yellow fever vaccination. This clonotype was seen more than once but under ten times. TCRdb processed the 5' RACE reads anew with MiXCR; each CDR3 protein has one entry. The sample consists of hundreds of thousands of distinct CDR3 sequences, roughly 20% of them appearing once. Germline loops: CDR1 KGHSH, CDR2 LQKENI. V was trimmed by 0 bases and J by 5 bases, leaving 7 bases between them. CDR3 length equals 13 residues. Material: PBMCs, obtained before the yellow fever booster vaccination. The V and J genes are TRBV18 and TRBJ1-2; D remains unclear. This TCR came from a man aged 18-30 years who received the YFV17D yellow fever vaccine. The CDR3 DNA reads TGTGCCAGCTCACCACCGGAGGGTTATGGCTACACCTTC. It specifies CASSPPEGYGYTF.